This is a list of T cell receptor beta chains from one sample in a study of T cells in localized non-small cell lung cancer. Sequenced by immunoSEQ multiplex PCR; TCRdb stores in-frame clones only, minus some. In the table there are roughly 9,900 clones, around 79% of which are singletons. The sequencing here drew on peripheral blood, taken before any cancer treatment. Receptor source: a male donor aged 60 or over with stage I lung adenocarcinoma. Both conserved end residues are part of each CDR3. Each record gives: CDR3 protein, CDR3 DNA, D gene, clone size, V gene, J gene. D genes are given only for firm matches. For some rows the clone size is stated as once, few or many, or as a class when expanded; others skip it.

CASSPRKGRGNQEAFF	TGCGCCAGCAGCCCACGGAAGGGACGGGGGAACCAAGAAGCTTTCTTT	-	-	TRBV5-4	TRBJ1-1
CASSPRGGRNQPQHF	TGTGCCAGCTCACCTAGGGGAGGTCGGAATCAGCCCCAGCATTTT	-	-	TRBV18	TRBJ1-5
CASSLKYRGAEAFF	TGTGCCAGCAGCTTAAAGTACAGGGGAGCTGAAGCTTTCTTT	TRBD1	few	TRBV7-2	TRBJ1-1
CASSSFFSRDSVTHF	TGTGCCAGCAGTTCCTTTTTCTCTCGGGACAGTGTTACGCATTTT	TRBD1	-	TRBV28	TRBJ1-5
CASSAITGGEQYF	TGTGCCAGTAGTGCCATAACAGGGGGCGAGCAGTACTTC	TRBD1	-	TRBV19	TRBJ2-7
CASSWGLGNTIYF	TGCGCCAGCAGCTGGGGATTGGGAAACACCATATATTTT	-	-	TRBV5-1	TRBJ1-3
CASSPSFGGAGQPQHF	TGTGCCAGCTCACCTTCTTTCGGGGGGGCCGGTCAGCCCCAGCATTTT	-	-	TRBV18	TRBJ1-5
CASSQRTSGAYEQYF	TGTGCCAGCTCACAAAGGACTAGCGGGGCCTACGAGCAGTACTTC	TRBD2	-	TRBV18	TRBJ2-7
CASSRDRDEKLFF	TGTGCCAGCAGTCGGGACAGGGATGAAAAACTGTTTTTT	TRBD1	once	TRBV6-4	TRBJ1-4
CASSIARDTDTQYF	TGCGCCAGCAGCATTGCCCGGGATACAGATACGCAGTATTTT	-	-	TRBV5-1	TRBJ2-3
CASSRSGGRIQHF	TGTGCCAGCAGCCGCTCCGGGGGCCGCATCCAGCATTTT	-	few	TRBV5-8	TRBJ1-5
CASSSTIGTSGGGTQYF	TGTGCCAGCAGTTCAACAATTGGGACTAGCGGGGGAGGTACGCAGTATTTT	TRBD2	-	TRBV7-8	TRBJ2-3
CASTGRAAKNIQYF	TGTGCCAGCACGGGGAGGGCCGCCAAAAACATTCAGTACTTC	TRBD2	-	TRBV2	TRBJ2-4
CASSLSVGQGVSYNSPLHF	TGTGCCAGCAGTTTATCGGTGGGGCAGGGGGTCTCCTATAATTCACCCCTCCACTTT	TRBD1	-	TRBV27	TRBJ1-6
CASRQFRDSTDTQYF	TGTGCCAGCAGACAATTTAGGGACAGCACAGATACGCAGTATTTT	-	-	TRBV2	TRBJ2-3
CASSLVALSYNEQFF	TGTGCCAGCAGCTTAGTCGCCCTATCCTACAATGAGCAGTTCTTC	-	-	TRBV7-2	TRBJ2-1
CASRKGGGSNQPQHF	TGTGCCAGCAGGAAGGGCGGGGGAAGCAATCAGCCCCAGCATTTT	-	-	TRBV6-6	TRBJ1-5
CASKLVTSNYGYTF	TGCGCCAGCAAGTTAGTGACTTCCAACTATGGCTACACCTTC	-	-	TRBV5-1	TRBJ1-2
CSAESGGGTEAFF	TGCAGCGCCGAATCAGGGGGAGGCACTGAAGCTTTCTTT	TRBD1	-	TRBV29-1	TRBJ1-1
CASSESGGGRQYF	TGTGCCAGCAGTGAATCTGGCGGGGGACGGCAGTATTTT	TRBD2	-	TRBV2	TRBJ2-3
CASSQGVREGEKLFF	TGTGCCAGCAGCCAAGGAGTGAGGGAAGGTGAAAAACTGTTTTTT	-	-	TRBV4-2	TRBJ1-4
CASSPRRGGRADTQYF	TGCGCCAGCAGCCCCCGGCGGGGGGGTCGGGCAGATACGCAGTATTTT	TRBD2	-	TRBV5-1	TRBJ2-3
CASRVLAGVSDTQYF	TGTGCCAGCAGGGTACTAGCGGGGGTTTCAGATACGCAGTATTTT	TRBD2	-	TRBV6-1	TRBJ2-3
CASSKMRGLNCSTDTQYF	TGTGCCAGCAGCAAAATGAGGGGACTCAATTGTAGCACAGATACGCAGTATTTT	-	-	TRBV21-1	TRBJ2-3
CASSPQGALLYGYTF	TGTGCCAGCAGTCCACAGGGGGCCCTACTCTATGGCTACACCTTC	TRBD1	-	TRBV6-5	TRBJ1-2
CASSPLTSRGYTEAFF	TGTGCCAGCAGCCCCCTCACCTCCAGGGGGTACACTGAAGCTTTCTTT	TRBD1	-	TRBV28	TRBJ1-1
CASSLTSSYEQYF	TGTGCCAGCAGCCTAACCTCCTCCTACGAGCAGTACTTC	-	-	TRBV7-2	TRBJ2-7
CASSYGTANYGYTF	TGCGCCAGCAGCTACGGGACGGCCAACTATGGCTACACCTTC	-	few	TRBV5-1	TRBJ1-2
CASRRVMNTEAFF	TGTGCCAGCAGGAGGGTGATGAACACTGAAGCTTTCTTT	-	-	TRBV7-8	TRBJ1-1
CATRGPGQPQHF	TGTGCCACCAGGGGTCCGGGGCAGCCCCAGCATTTT	-	-	TRBV6-9	TRBJ1-5
CASKVGWGHNYGYTF	TGTGCCAGCAAGGTGGGATGGGGGCATAACTATGGCTACACCTTC	-	-	TRBV28	TRBJ1-2
CASSEFGENQPQHF	TGTGCCAGCAGTGAATTCGGGGAGAATCAGCCCCAGCATTTT	-	medium-sized	TRBV25-1	TRBJ1-5
CASSLGGLNSPLHF	TGTGCCAGCAGCCTAGGGGGCCTTAATTCACCCCTCCACTTT	TRBD1	few	TRBV28	TRBJ1-6
CAVTGGDEQYF	TGTGCCGTTACCGGAGGGGACGAGCAGTACTTC	-	few	TRBV19	TRBJ2-7
CASSGQGGNYGYTF	TGTGCCAGCAGCGGGCAGGGAGGAAACTATGGCTACACCTTC	-	once	TRBV5-1	TRBJ1-2
CASSPTQLPAETQYF	TGTGCCAGCAGCCCGACCCAACTCCCTGCGGAGACCCAGTACTTC	-	-	TRBV7-2	TRBJ2-5
CASGDRAGDTQYF	TGTGCCAGCGGGGACCGGGCAGGAGATACGCAGTATTTT	-	-	TRBV19	TRBJ2-3
CASSNRDGTEAFF	TGTGCCAGTAGTAACCGGGACGGCACTGAAGCTTTCTTT	-	few	TRBV19	TRBJ1-1
CASSERLEHYEQYF	TGTGCCAGCAGTGAACGGTTAGAACACTACGAGCAGTACTTC	-	once	TRBV6-5	TRBJ2-7
CASSRLVDTQYF	TGTGCCAGCAGCCGCTTGGTGGATACGCAGTATTTT	-	-	TRBV6-6	TRBJ2-3
CATSSSHNSPLHF	TGTGCCACCAGCAGTAGTCATAATTCACCCCTCCACTTT	-	-	TRBV15	TRBJ1-6
CASSPRGLAGGQRGDEQFF	TGCGCCAGCAGCCCCAGGGGACTAGCGGGGGGGCAGAGGGGTGATGAGCAGTTCTTC	TRBD2	few	TRBV5-1	TRBJ2-1
CSVNGGNGYTF	TGCAGCGTAAACGGGGGTAATGGCTACACCTTC	-	-	TRBV29-1	TRBJ1-2
CASSPDSSGYTDTQYF	TGTGCCAGTAGTCCGGACTCAAGTGGGTACACAGATACGCAGTATTTT	-	-	TRBV19	TRBJ2-3
CASRDSYSGTGALAEAFF	TGTGCCAGTAGGGATTCCTATTCGGGGACAGGGGCTCTGGCTGAAGCTTTCTTT	TRBD1	-	TRBV19	TRBJ1-1
CASSYQGGARSYEQYF	TGCGCCAGCAGCTATCAGGGAGGCGCAAGGTCCTACGAGCAGTACTTC	-	once	TRBV5-1	TRBJ2-7
CASSQMGTDLRETQYF	TGTGCCAGCAGCCAAATGGGGACAGACCTCCGGGAGACCCAGTACTTC	TRBD1	-	TRBV4-2	TRBJ2-5
CASSPAGSYTGELFF	TGTGCCAGCAGCCCAGCGGGTTCATACACCGGGGAGCTGTTTTTT	-	once	TRBV11-3	TRBJ2-2
CASSRGGGAPDTQYF	TGTGCCAGCAGCCGCGGCGGGGGGGCCCCAGATACGCAGTATTTT	TRBD2	-	TRBV7-9	TRBJ2-3
CASSQDTRAFTGELFF	TGTGCCAGCAGCCAAGATACCAGGGCGTTCACCGGGGAGCTGTTTTTT	-	-	TRBV4-2	TRBJ2-2
CAIRLGQGSNYGYTF	TGTGCCATCAGATTGGGACAGGGGTCGAACTATGGCTACACCTTC	TRBD1	-	TRBV10-3	TRBJ1-2